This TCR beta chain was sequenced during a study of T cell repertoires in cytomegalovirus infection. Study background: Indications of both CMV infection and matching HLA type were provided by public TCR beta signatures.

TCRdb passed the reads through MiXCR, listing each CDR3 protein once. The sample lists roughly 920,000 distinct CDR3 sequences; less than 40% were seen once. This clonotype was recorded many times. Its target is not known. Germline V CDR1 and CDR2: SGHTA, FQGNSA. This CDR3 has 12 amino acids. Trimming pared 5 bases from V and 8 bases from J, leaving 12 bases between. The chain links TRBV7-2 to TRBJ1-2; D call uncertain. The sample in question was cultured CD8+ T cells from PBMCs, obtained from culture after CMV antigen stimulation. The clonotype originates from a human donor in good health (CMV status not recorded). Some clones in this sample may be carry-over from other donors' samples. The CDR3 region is CASSPGDGGYTF. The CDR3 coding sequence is TGTGCCAGCAGCCCAGGCGACGGGGGCTACACCTTC.